This T cell receptor beta chain was sequenced during a study of cytomegalovirus exposure and HLA in healthy donors. The germline CDR1 and CDR2 sequences are SGHAT and FQNNGV. V lost 5 bases to trimming and J lost 3 bases, with 14 bases between them. The CDR3 extends over 14 amino acids. Here immunoSEQ multiplex PCR was the method, and the copy in TCRdb shows in-frame clones only, minus some. The sample holds approximately 160,000 clones; about 96% are singletons and the top ten take around 0.9%. Comment on this clone: The same CDR3 also results from other DNA sequences found in this sample.

The chain recombines TRBV11-2 with TRBJ2-7, with a tentative D call TRBD1 (6 bases). The sequencing input was PBMCs. This TCR derives from a woman between 18 and 29 years old in good health and CMV-seronegative. Written as DNA, the CDR3 is TGTGCCAGCAGCCTGGGGCAGGGGAACTACGAGCAGTACTTC. Translated, it gives CASSLGQGNYEQYF.